This T cell receptor (beta chain) was identified during a study of a mutant IDH1 vaccine in newly diagnosed glioma. Assay: immunoSEQ multiplex PCR; the TCRdb copy retains only in-frame clones and omits some. This table has approximately 67,000 clones, around four fifths appearing once. Specified time point: baseline, week 1 (first vaccination visit). Treatment specified: pre-vaccination baseline after standard-of-care therapy. Germline-derived CDR1 and CDR2 are LNHDA and SQIVND (reference sequence). Germline trimming cut 7 bases from V and 10 bases from J; bases unmatched to any gene: 10. The CDR3 extends over 14 amino acids.

This sample comprised peripheral blood mononuclear cells (PBMCs), obtained from a glioma patient treated with radiotherapy, temozolomide or both. The V and J genes are TRBV19 and TRBJ1-6; TRBD1 agrees at 7 bases. The sequence came from a woman younger than 35 with glioma. Some clones in this sample may be carry-over from other donors' samples. The chain's CDR3 is CASTSTGLKSPLHF. As DNA, the CDR3 is TGTGCCAGTACCTCGACAGGGTTGAAGTCACCCCTCCACTTT.